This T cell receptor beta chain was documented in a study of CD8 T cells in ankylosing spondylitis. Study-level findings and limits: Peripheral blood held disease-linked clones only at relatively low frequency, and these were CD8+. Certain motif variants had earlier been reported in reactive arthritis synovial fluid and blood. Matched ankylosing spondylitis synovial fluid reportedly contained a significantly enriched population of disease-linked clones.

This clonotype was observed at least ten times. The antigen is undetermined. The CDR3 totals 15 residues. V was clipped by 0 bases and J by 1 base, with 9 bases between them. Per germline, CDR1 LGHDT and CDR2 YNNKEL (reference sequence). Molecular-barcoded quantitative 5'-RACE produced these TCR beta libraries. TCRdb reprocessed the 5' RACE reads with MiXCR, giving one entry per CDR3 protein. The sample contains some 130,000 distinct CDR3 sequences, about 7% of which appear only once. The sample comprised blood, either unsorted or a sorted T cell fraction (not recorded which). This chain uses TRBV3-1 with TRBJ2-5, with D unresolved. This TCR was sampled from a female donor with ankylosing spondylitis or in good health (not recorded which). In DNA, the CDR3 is TGTGCCAGCAGCCAAGAGATCCAGCCCCAAGAGACCCAGTACTTC. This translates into CASSQEIQPQETQYF.